Listed below are T cell receptor beta chains from one sample, sequenced in a study of blood T cells in healthy people across ages. TCRdb called the 5' RACE reads again in MiXCR, with one record for every CDR3 protein. Here the sample spans hundreds of thousands of distinct CDR3 sequences, over 45% being singletons. What was sequenced was blood. These receptors all come from a woman in her fifties or sixties in good health. The CDR3 runs from the conserved cysteine through the conserved F or W. D genes are given only for firm matches. Clone size, where shown, is once, few, many, or a class for clones that have expanded.

clone size	D gene	V gene	J gene	CDR3 length	CDR3 DNA	CDR3 protein
few	TRBD1	TRBV7-3	TRBJ2-1	16	TGTGCCAGCAGCTTAAGGGGTCAGGGGGATCACAATGAGCAGTTCTTC	CASSLRGQGDHNEQFF
-	-	TRBV20-1	TRBJ2-5	14	TGCAGTGCTAGAGACGCCCGGGGCGTAGAGACCCAGTACTTC	CSARDARGVETQYF
-	-	TRBV7-8	TRBJ2-7	13	TGTGCCAGCAGCCCCTTGGGGCCGTACGAGCAGTACTTC	CASSPLGPYEQYF
-	-	TRBV7-8	TRBJ2-6	19	TGTGCCAGCAGCTCAAGGGTTTGGCAGAAAACCTCTGGGGCCAACGTCCTGACTTTC	CASSSRVWQKTSGANVLTF
few	TRBD2	TRBV20-1	TRBJ2-7	12	TGCAGCGATCGCGGGGGGCTCGACGAGCAGTACTTC	CSDRGGLDEQYF
-	TRBD1	TRBV5-6	TRBJ1-5	16	TGTGCCAGCAGCTTGGCGACAGGGGTGAGCAATCAGCCCCAGCATTTT	CASSLATGVSNQPQHF
-	-	TRBV14	TRBJ2-7	12	TGTGCCAGCAGTCACAGTCCCTACGAGCAGTACTTC	CASSHSPYEQYF
-	TRBD2	TRBV29-1	TRBJ2-1	15	TGCAGCGTTGTGTCGATGGGCGGGGGTTACAATGAGCAGTTCTTC	CSVVSMGGGYNEQFF
few	TRBD2	TRBV2	TRBJ2-3	17	TGTGCCAGCAGTGGAGCGGGAGTAAGAACCGGCTCACATACGCAGTATTTT	CASSGAGVRTGSHTQYF
few	-	TRBV3-1	TRBJ2-7	13	TGTGCCAGCAGCCAAGTAGGCGACTACGAGCAGTACTTC	CASSQVGDYEQYF
-	TRBD1	TRBV6-2/TRBV6-3	TRBJ2-2	14	TGTGCCAGCAGTTGGACAGGGGGCACCGGGGAGCTGTTTTTT	CASSWTGGTGELFF
-	-	TRBV9	TRBJ2-7	15	TGTGCCAGCAGCGTAGCCCTAGCATCCTACAATGAGCAGTACTTC	CASSVALASYNEQYF
few	-	TRBV20-1	TRBJ2-1	12	TGCAGTGCCGCGGAGCGGAACAATGAGCAGTTCTTC	CSAAERNNEQFF
-	-	TRBV5-1	TRBJ1-6	13	TGCGCCAGCAGCGTTGACAGCAATTCACCCCTCCACTTT	CASSVDSNSPLHF
few	-	TRBV7-2	TRBJ2-7	14	TGTGCCAGCAGCTCTCGGGGGCGCTCCTACGAGCAGTACTTC	CASSSRGRSYEQYF
-	-	TRBV3-1	TRBJ2-1	15	TGTGCCAGCAGCCAGGGGTCGGGCTCCTACAATGAGCAGTTCTTC	CASSQGSGSYNEQFF
few	-	TRBV20-1	TRBJ2-4	13	TGCAGTGCTCGAAGGGAGACAGAAAACATTCAGTACTTC	CSARRETENIQYF
-	-	TRBV18	TRBJ1-4	13	TGTGCCAGCCCAACGGACGGATATGAAAAACTGTTTTTT	CASPTDGYEKLFF
-	TRBD2	TRBV20-1	TRBJ2-1	15	TGCAGTGCTAGTCCCCGACTAGCGGGAGGCCATGAGCAGTTCTTC	CSASPRLAGGHEQFF
once	TRBD1	TRBV6-6	TRBJ2-7	16	TGTGCCAGCAGCCGAAGCCGGTGGGACAGGGGCTACGAGCAGTACTTC	CASSRSRWDRGYEQYF
-	TRBD1	TRBV12-3/TRBV12-4	TRBJ1-1	14	TGTGCCAGCAGTTTACAGGGGGAGAACACTGAAGCTTTCTTT	CASSLQGENTEAFF
-	TRBD1	TRBV6-6	TRBJ1-2	13	TGTGCCAGCAGTGGGACAGCTAACTATGTCTACACCTTC	CASSGTANYVYTF